Here is one T cell receptor beta chain with its context. These data come from a study of shared clonotypes between healthy human individuals. Looked up from germline, CDR1 is SGHRS and CDR2 is YFSETQ. CDR3 length: 14 residues. J gave up 2 bases and V 5 bases, and 7 bases lay outside the gene matches. Here immunoSEQ multiplex PCR was the method, and the copy in TCRdb shows in-frame clones only, minus some. The table has roughly 320,000 clones, 87% seen once. Sequencing input: memory CD8+ T cells sorted from blood. Specified subset: CD45RO+ cells pooled with CCR7-negative TemRA cells. The receptor was derived from a young man in good health. The chain carries TRBV5-1 and TRBJ2-7; TRBD1 matches 7 bases. CDR3 DNA: TGCGCCAGCAGGGTCGGAAGGGGGCCCTACGAGCAGTACTTC. It is translated as CASRVGRGPYEQYF.